The rows below give T cell receptor beta chains drawn from one sample of a study of blood T cells in healthy people across ages. TCRdb independently ran MiXCR on the 5' RACE reads; one entry per CDR3 protein. This sample yields over 1,300,000 distinct CDR3 sequences, of which 59% are seen a single time; 5% to 7% belongs to the top ten. The sequencing input was blood. These receptors were collected from a man aged 18 to 35 in good health. Both conserved end residues are part of each CDR3. Each record gives: V gene, J gene, D gene, clone size, CDR3 protein, CDR3 DNA. The D gene is left open where the match is weak. Not all rows give a size; the values are once, few, many and, for expanded clones, a class.

v_call: TRBV4-2
j_call: TRBJ2-3
d_call: TRBD2
clone_size: -
cdr3_aa: CASSPRLAAGTDTQYF
cdr3_nt: TGTGCCAGCAGCCCCCGACTAGCGGCGGGCACAGATACGCAGTATTTT

v_call: TRBV9
j_call: TRBJ2-1
d_call: -
clone_size: once
cdr3_aa: CASSSARQAPSYNEQFF
cdr3_nt: TGTGCCAGCAGCTCAGCCCGACAGGCCCCGTCCTACAATGAGCAGTTCTTC

v_call: TRBV6-2/TRBV6-3
j_call: TRBJ2-7
d_call: TRBD1
clone_size: few
cdr3_aa: CASSYRAGGPYEQYF
cdr3_nt: TGTGCCAGCAGTTACAGGGCAGGGGGCCCCTACGAGCAGTACTTC

v_call: TRBV20-1
j_call: TRBJ2-3
d_call: TRBD2
clone_size: -
cdr3_aa: CSADLFSGGGRTDTQYF
cdr3_nt: TGCAGTGCCGACCTTTTTAGCGGGGGGGGTCGCACAGATACGCAGTATTTT

v_call: TRBV4-2
j_call: TRBJ2-1
d_call: -
clone_size: few
cdr3_aa: CASSQRSENNEQFF
cdr3_nt: TGTGCCAGCAGCCAGAGAAGCGAAAACAATGAGCAGTTCTTC

v_call: TRBV30
j_call: TRBJ1-6
d_call: -
clone_size: -
cdr3_aa: CAWSDGGRSPLHF
cdr3_nt: TGTGCCTGGAGTGATGGGGGGAGGTCACCCCTCCACTTT

v_call: TRBV7-2
j_call: TRBJ1-1
d_call: -
clone_size: -
cdr3_aa: CASSLLPGGEAFF
cdr3_nt: TGTGCCAGCAGCTTACTGCCCGGGGGTGAAGCTTTCTTT

v_call: TRBV25-1
j_call: TRBJ1-1
d_call: -
clone_size: -
cdr3_aa: CASKGGVTEAFF
cdr3_nt: TGTGCCAGTAAGGGCGGGGTCACTGAAGCTTTCTTT

v_call: TRBV7-2
j_call: TRBJ2-7
d_call: -
clone_size: -
cdr3_aa: CASSWAGNEQYF
cdr3_nt: TGTGCCAGCAGCTGGGCAGGGAACGAGCAGTACTTC

v_call: TRBV20-1
j_call: TRBJ2-7
d_call: -
clone_size: -
cdr3_aa: CSATWTASYEQYF
cdr3_nt: TGCAGTGCTACATGGACAGCCTCCTACGAGCAGTACTTC

v_call: TRBV3-1
j_call: TRBJ2-4
d_call: TRBD2
clone_size: once
cdr3_aa: CASGTSVGNIQYF
cdr3_nt: TGTGCCAGCGGGACTAGCGTCGGGAACATTCAGTACTTC

v_call: TRBV20-1
j_call: TRBJ2-1
d_call: -
clone_size: -
cdr3_aa: CSARVGVNEQFF
cdr3_nt: TGCAGTGCTAGAGTTGGGGTGAATGAGCAGTTCTTC

v_call: TRBV29-1
j_call: TRBJ2-7
d_call: TRBD1
clone_size: -
cdr3_aa: CSATGQGRDEQYF
cdr3_nt: TGCAGCGCCACCGGACAGGGGAGGGACGAGCAGTACTTC

v_call: TRBV7-2
j_call: TRBJ1-6
d_call: -
clone_size: -
cdr3_aa: CASSLEAGHSPLHF
cdr3_nt: TGTGCCAGCAGCTTAGAGGCAGGGCATTCACCCCTCCACTTT

v_call: TRBV20-1
j_call: TRBJ1-2
d_call: TRBD1
clone_size: -
cdr3_aa: CSARGTGFYGYTF
cdr3_nt: TGCAGTGCTAGAGGGACAGGTTTCTATGGCTACACCTTC

v_call: TRBV29-1
j_call: TRBJ2-7
d_call: -
clone_size: few
cdr3_aa: CSVGSLIGSYEQYF
cdr3_nt: TGCAGCGTTGGATCACTGATCGGCTCCTACGAGCAGTACTTC

v_call: TRBV20-1
j_call: TRBJ2-1
d_call: TRBD1
clone_size: -
cdr3_aa: CSAANRDRGYNEQFF
cdr3_nt: TGCAGTGCAGCAAACCGGGACAGGGGATACAATGAGCAGTTCTTC

v_call: TRBV6-6
j_call: TRBJ2-7
d_call: TRBD1
clone_size: -
cdr3_aa: CASSTGQWTYEQYF
cdr3_nt: TGTGCCAGCAGCACGGGACAGTGGACCTACGAGCAGTACTTC

v_call: TRBV27
j_call: TRBJ2-1
d_call: TRBD1
clone_size: -
cdr3_aa: CASSSPGTGSYNEQFF
cdr3_nt: TGTGCCAGCAGTTCCCCCGGGACAGGGTCCTACAATGAGCAGTTCTTC

v_call: TRBV27
j_call: TRBJ2-1
d_call: TRBD2
clone_size: -
cdr3_aa: CASSLSWEGWDEQFF
cdr3_nt: TGTGCCAGCAGTTTATCGTGGGAGGGATGGGATGAGCAGTTCTTC

v_call: TRBV29-1
j_call: TRBJ2-5
d_call: -
clone_size: few
cdr3_aa: CSVVVETQYF
cdr3_nt: TGCAGCGTTGTAGTAGAGACCCAGTACTTC

v_call: TRBV3-1
j_call: TRBJ2-3
d_call: -
clone_size: -
cdr3_aa: CASSQAGDNTQYF
cdr3_nt: TGTGCCAGCAGCCAAGCGGGGGACAACACGCAGTATTTT

v_call: TRBV29-1
j_call: TRBJ1-2
d_call: -
clone_size: -
cdr3_aa: CSVERTDANYGYTF
cdr3_nt: TGCAGCGTTGAAAGGACCGATGCTAACTATGGCTACACCTTC

v_call: TRBV12-3/TRBV12-4
j_call: TRBJ2-3
d_call: -
clone_size: -
cdr3_aa: CASSLGRGALDTDTQYF
cdr3_nt: TGTGCCAGCAGTTTAGGACGGGGGGCCTTGGACACAGATACGCAGTATTTT

v_call: TRBV20-1
j_call: TRBJ2-1
d_call: -
clone_size: -
cdr3_aa: CSARVAGSEQFF
cdr3_nt: TGCAGTGCTAGAGTTGCGGGGAGTGAGCAGTTCTTC

v_call: TRBV12-3/TRBV12-4
j_call: TRBJ2-2
d_call: -
clone_size: -
cdr3_aa: CASSPGPFNTGELFF
cdr3_nt: TGTGCCAGCAGTCCCGGGCCCTTTAACACCGGGGAGCTGTTTTTT

v_call: TRBV28
j_call: TRBJ2-7
d_call: TRBD2
clone_size: few
cdr3_aa: CASSLAVSAYEQYF
cdr3_nt: TGTGCCAGCAGCCTAGCGGTTTCTGCCTACGAGCAGTACTTC

v_call: TRBV3-1
j_call: TRBJ2-6
d_call: TRBD1
clone_size: -
cdr3_aa: CASSHTGQGWANVLTF
cdr3_nt: TGTGCCAGCAGCCATACGGGACAGGGGTGGGCCAACGTCCTGACTTTC

v_call: TRBV27
j_call: TRBJ2-7
d_call: TRBD1
clone_size: -
cdr3_aa: CASSSPPGQSSYEQYF
cdr3_nt: TGTGCCAGCAGTTCACCGCCGGGACAGAGCTCCTACGAGCAGTACTTC

v_call: TRBV13
j_call: TRBJ1-6
d_call: -
clone_size: -
cdr3_aa: CASSSSPGMDSPLHF
cdr3_nt: TGTGCCAGCAGCTCGTCCCCGGGAATGGATTCACCCCTCCACTTT

v_call: TRBV4-1
j_call: TRBJ1-2
d_call: TRBD1
clone_size: few
cdr3_aa: CASSHLDREDGYTF
cdr3_nt: TGCGCCAGCAGCCACCTAGACAGGGAGGATGGCTACACCTTC

v_call: TRBV27
j_call: TRBJ1-2
d_call: TRBD1
clone_size: -
cdr3_aa: CASSLSGQGPNYGYTF
cdr3_nt: TGTGCCAGCAGTTTATCCGGACAGGGCCCTAACTATGGCTACACCTTC

v_call: TRBV20-1
j_call: TRBJ1-1
d_call: -
clone_size: few
cdr3_aa: CSASTGRNTEAFF
cdr3_nt: TGCAGTGCTAGTACAGGGAGGAACACTGAAGCTTTCTTT

v_call: TRBV4-2
j_call: TRBJ1-4
d_call: -
clone_size: few
cdr3_aa: CASSPTGTISVVGEKLFF
cdr3_nt: TGTGCCAGCAGCCCGACCGGGACAATAAGTGTCGTCGGTGAAAAACTGTTTTTT

v_call: TRBV2
j_call: TRBJ1-1
d_call: TRBD1
clone_size: -
cdr3_aa: CASNPDRRYTEAFF
cdr3_nt: TGTGCCAGCAACCCGGACAGGCGTTACACTGAAGCTTTCTTT